This is a list of T cell receptor beta chains from one sample in a study of control samples from healthy donors and cancer patients. TCRdb keeps only in-frame clones here, not all; method: immunoSEQ multiplex PCR. This table holds tens of thousands of clones, around 90% found once. The material sequenced was blood. These receptors originate from a woman aged 60-75 years in good health. CDR3s include the opening cysteine and the closing phenylalanine or tryptophan. D genes are given only for firm matches. A row's size may be missing; if present it is once, few, many or a size class.

j_call	clone_size	v_call	d_call	cdr3_nt	cdr3_aa
TRBJ2-7	.	TRBV7-3	TRBD1	TGTGCCAGCAGCTTAGGACAGGGGAACAACTACGAGCAGTACTTC	CASSLGQGNNYEQYF
TRBJ1-4	.	TRBV12-3/TRBV12-4	.	TGTGCCAGCAGTTTCCAGTTTGATGGAAAACTGTTTTTT	CASSFQFDGKLFF
TRBJ1-5	.	TRBV27	.	TGTGCCAGCGGCGGGGGGAATCAGCCCCAGCATTTT	CASGGGNQPQHF
TRBJ2-6	.	TRBV12-3/TRBV12-4	TRBD2	TGTGCAGCGGGGGGATCTGGGGCCAACGTCCTGACTTTC	CAAGGSGANVLTF
TRBJ2-3	.	TRBV5-1	TRBD1	TGCGCCAGCAGCGAGGGACAGGTTCGCACAGATACGCAGTATTTT	CASSEGQVRTDTQYF
TRBJ2-1	.	TRBV7-2	.	TGTGCCAGCAGCCAGGGTCCATCCTACAATGAGCAGTTCTTC	CASSQGPSYNEQFF
TRBJ2-7	.	TRBV10-3	TRBD1	TGTGCCATCAGTGCAACAGGGGCCCTGAGCTCCTACGAGCAGTACTTC	CAISATGALSSYEQYF
TRBJ1-2	.	TRBV9	TRBD1	TGTGCCAGCAGCGTAGGGACAGGGGACTATGGCTACACCTTC	CASSVGTGDYGYTF
TRBJ2-1	.	TRBV6-1	.	TGTGCCAGCAGTGACACTGACTCGACCTTTGAGCAGTTCTTC	CASSDTDSTFEQFF
TRBJ1-4	.	TRBV5-6	.	TGTGCCAGCAGCGGGGCGACAGGCCCGGGGGAAAAACTGTTTTTT	CASSGATGPGEKLFF
TRBJ1-5	.	TRBV2	.	TGTGCCAGCACCCGCGAGGGAGCCCCCAATCAGCCCCAGCATTTT	CASTREGAPNQPQHF
TRBJ1-5	.	TRBV27	TRBD1	TGTGCCAGCAGTCTGACAGGGCGCAATCAGCCCCAGCATTTT	CASSLTGRNQPQHF
TRBJ1-1	.	TRBV18	TRBD1	TGTGCCAGCTCATCACAGGGGATTAACACTGAAGCTTTCTTT	CASSSQGINTEAFF
TRBJ1-5	few	TRBV6-1	TRBD1	TGTGCCAGCAGTGAATTCGACAGGGGGCTGAGTCAGCCCCAGCATTTT	CASSEFDRGLSQPQHF
TRBJ1-6	few	TRBV28	.	TGTGCCAGCAGTCCGACAGGCGTGTATTCACCCCTCCACTTT	CASSPTGVYSPLHF
TRBJ2-5	.	TRBV6-1	.	TGTGCCAGCAGTGAATCACGAGGTTTTCAAGAGACCCAGTACTTC	CASSESRGFQETQYF
TRBJ1-5	.	TRBV6-5	.	TGTGCCAGCAATCAGGACGGAGAACATCAGCCCCAGCATTTT	CASNQDGEHQPQHF
TRBJ1-2	.	TRBV10-3	.	TGTGCCATCAGTGTTGGGGGGCTTGGCTACACCTTC	CAISVGGLGYTF
TRBJ2-1	.	TRBV4-1	TRBD2	TGCGCCAGCAGCCAAGGACTAGCGGGGACCTACAATGAGCAGTTCTTC	CASSQGLAGTYNEQFF
TRBJ2-7	.	TRBV18	.	TGTGCCAGCTCACCCCTAATAGCCCCAGGGGACGAGCAGTACTTC	CASSPLIAPGDEQYF
TRBJ1-1	.	TRBV6-5	.	TGTGCCAGCCTACCCCAGACAGGACTGAACACTGAAGCTTTCTTT	CASLPQTGLNTEAFF
TRBJ1-5	.	TRBV7-2	TRBD1	TGTGCCAGCTCGGGGACAGGGGACCAGCCCCAGCATTTT	CASSGTGDQPQHF
TRBJ2-1	.	TRBV7-2	.	TGTGCCAGCACCCTGGCAGGCAATGAGCAGTTCTTC	CASTLAGNEQFF
TRBJ2-1	.	TRBV4-3	TRBD2	TGCGCCAGCAGCCAACTGGGACGGACTAGCGGGAGGGAAGAGCAGTTCTTC	CASSQLGRTSGREEQFF
TRBJ2-2	.	TRBV9	.	TGTGCCAGCAGCCCACAAGGCGCCGGGGAGCTGTTTTTT	CASSPQGAGELFF
TRBJ1-2	.	TRBV18	.	TGTGCCAGCTCACCCCCGGGGTCAGCTAACTATGGCTACACCTTC	CASSPPGSANYGYTF
TRBJ1-1	.	TRBV20-1	.	TGCAGTGCTAGTATCGCACAGGTTGAAGCTTTCTTT	CSASIAQVEAFF
TRBJ1-5	.	TRBV2	TRBD1	TGTGCCAGCAGGGGGACAGTCAATCAGCCCCAGCATTTT	CASRGTVNQPQHF
TRBJ2-7	once	TRBV19	TRBD1	TGTGCCAGTAGCCCGAAGCCGGGACAGGGTCCGTCCGAGCAGTACTTC	CASSPKPGQGPSEQYF
TRBJ1-3	.	TRBV5-8	.	TGTGCCAGCAGCCAAGTGGCGGCAGCGGCTGGAAACACCATATATTTT	CASSQVAAAAGNTIYF
TRBJ1-1	once	TRBV2	.	TGTGCCAGCAGTGATCTGTATTCCACAATAGCTGAAGCTTTCTTT	CASSDLYSTIAEAFF
TRBJ1-2	once	TRBV19	TRBD1	TGTGCCAGTAGTAGCAGACAGGGTAACTATGGCTACACCTTC	CASSSRQGNYGYTF
TRBJ2-1	.	TRBV5-4	TRBD2	TGTGCCAGCAGCCCCGGGTCTGGCGGGAGGCAGAATGAGCAGTTCTTC	CASSPGSGGRQNEQFF
TRBJ1-1	.	TRBV11-2	.	TGTGCCAGCACCTCCGGGGCGGCGAACACTGAAGCTTTCTTT	CASTSGAANTEAFF
TRBJ2-4	.	TRBV4-3	.	TGCGCCAGCAGCCAAGATTTAGGAAGCCGACACTACCCTGTATCGGGCATTCAGTACTTC	CASSQDLGSRHYPVSGIQYF
TRBJ1-1	.	TRBV18	.	TGTGCCAGCTCATCAACCGGGACGGTGAACACTGAAGCTTTCTTT	CASSSTGTVNTEAFF
TRBJ1-2	.	TRBV28	.	TGTGCCAGCAGCGACAGTAACTATGGCTACACCTTC	CASSDSNYGYTF
TRBJ2-3	.	TRBV18	TRBD2	TGTGCCAGCTCCCCTAGCGGGGGGGCCCCAGATACGCAGTATTTT	CASSPSGGAPDTQYF
TRBJ2-5	.	TRBV6-6	TRBD2	TGTGCCAGCAGTCTGGGACTAGCGGGGGTCACAGAGACCCAGTACTTC	CASSLGLAGVTETQYF
TRBJ2-2	.	TRBV5-1	TRBD1	TGCGCCAGCAGCCCTCCGGGGACAGGGGGCACCGGGGAGCTGTTTTTT	CASSPPGTGGTGELFF
TRBJ2-1	.	TRBV13	.	TGTGCCAGCAGCCGGTGGGCCTCTTACCACAATGAGCAGTTCTTC	CASSRWASYHNEQFF
TRBJ1-6	.	TRBV27	TRBD1	TGTGCCAGCAGTTTATACAGGGGGCGAGATTCACCCCTCCACTTT	CASSLYRGRDSPLHF
TRBJ2-3	few	TRBV5-1	.	TGCGCCAGCAGCTTGGACAGAGTCACAGATACGCAGTATTTT	CASSLDRVTDTQYF
TRBJ2-7	.	TRBV27	TRBD2	TGTGCCACTGCCGGCCTGGGGACTAACAAGTACGAGCAGTACTTC	CATAGLGTNKYEQYF
TRBJ1-1	.	TRBV3-1/TRBV3-2	TRBD1	TGTGCCAGCAGCCTTACCACACAGGGGGTGGCTGAAGCTTTCTTT	CASSLTTQGVAEAFF
TRBJ2-7	.	TRBV2	TRBD2	TGTGCCAGCAGGAAGGGAACGGGAGGGTCCTACGAGCAGTACTTC	CASRKGTGGSYEQYF
TRBJ1-1	.	TRBV13	TRBD1	TGTGCCAGCAGACTAGACAGGGGAGCTGAAGCTTTCTTT	CASRLDRGAEAFF
TRBJ2-7	.	TRBV4-2	.	TGTGCCAGCAGCCCTAAGCTTTCGGGGGAAGGAGACGAGCAGTACTTC	CASSPKLSGEGDEQYF
TRBJ1-5	.	TRBV7-2	.	TGTGCCAGCAGCCCCGGGGCAGCTAGCAATCAGCCCCAGCATTTT	CASSPGAASNQPQHF
TRBJ1-2	.	TRBV2	.	TGTGCCAGCAGTGAAGGGGGGAGACGGAATAACTATGGCTACACCTTC	CASSEGGRRNNYGYTF
TRBJ1-6	.	TRBV18	.	TGTGCCAGCTCACCACCGCCGGGATGGATTAGTTCACCCCTCCACTTT	CASSPPPGWISSPLHF
TRBJ2-1	.	TRBV20-1	.	TGCAGTGCTAGTCCGCGGTCGTATGAGCAGTTCTTC	CSASPRSYEQFF
TRBJ2-3	.	TRBV2	TRBD1	TGTGCCAGCGGATGGGCGGACAGGGGGAGTTCAGATACGCAGTATTTT	CASGWADRGSSDTQYF
TRBJ2-7	few	TRBV5-1	.	TGCGCCAGCAGTGTGGGTTCCCTACTACCTGACTACGAGCAGTACTTC	CASSVGSLLPDYEQYF
TRBJ1-6	few	TRBV4-1	TRBD1	TGCGCCAGCAGCCAAGCTCAGGGGGCGAGGTCACCCCTCCACTTT	CASSQAQGARSPLHF
TRBJ1-6	.	TRBV14	.	TGTGCCAGCAGCCGGACAGTTAATTCACCCCTCCACTTT	CASSRTVNSPLHF
TRBJ1-2	.	TRBV6-5	.	TGTGCCAGCAGCAGTATCCGATCCGGGACCTATGGCTACACCTTC	CASSSIRSGTYGYTF
TRBJ1-6	few	TRBV13	.	TGTGCCAGCAGCCGACAGACGGTGGTGCCCCTCCACTTT	CASSRQTVVPLHF
TRBJ2-1	many	TRBV5-8	TRBD2	TGTGCCAGCAGCTTAGGGACTAGAGGTGGCAATGAGCAGTTCTTC	CASSLGTRGGNEQFF
TRBJ2-1	few	TRBV6-2/TRBV6-3	.	TGTGCCAGCAGTTACGAGACTGAGCAGTTCTTC	CASSYETEQFF